This T cell receptor beta chain was profiled in a study of T-cell reconstitution after alpha-beta-depleted transplantation in children. Library preparation (for TCRbeta) was performed with unique molecular identifiers. One entry per CDR3 protein, called by TCRdb with MiXCR from the PCR reads. Here the sample spans 200,000 to 250,000 distinct CDR3 sequences, about 9.5% being singletons. V lost 6 bases, J lost 6 bases, and 7 bases stayed unmatched. The CDR3 covers 14 residues. This clonotype turned up a few times. The chain recombines TRBV12-3 or TRBV12-4 with TRBJ1-4; 7 bases fit TRBD1. Sequenced material: PBMCs from the stem cell graft donor, taken from the stem cell graft. The receptor's source is a human donor who donated a stem cell graft to a child with acute lymphoblastic leukemia. The CDR3 nucleotides read TGTGCCAGCAGCCCCAGACAGGGAGATGAAAAACTGTTTTTT. This gives the protein CASSPRQGDEKLFF.